The 21 T cell receptor beta chains in this list originate from one sample, sequenced in a study of identifying expanded T cells in peripheral blood. Profiling relied on immunoSEQ multiplex PCR, and the TCRdb table lists in-frame clones only, not all of them. The sample carries about 83,000 clones, about 89% recorded once. The sequenced material came from blood. The receptors were sampled from a person aged 18 to 70 in good health.

This rearrangement joins TRBV28 to TRBJ2-3; D unresolved. Trimming shortened V by 6 bases and J by 6 bases, and 10 bases separated the two germline ends. CDR1 is MDHEN and CDR2 is SYDVKM in the germline V gene. The CDR3 is 12 residues long. This chain's CDR3 is CASSLYRDTQYF. The CDR3 DNA is TGTGCCAGCAGCCTTTACCGGGATACGCAGTATTTT.

CDR3 bases: TGTGCCAGCAGCGGTCGGAGTTCCCACGAGCAGTACTTC. Its protein is CASSGRSSHEQYF. The chain recombines TRBV9 with TRBJ2-7; D gene unclear. The CDR3 loop spans 13 amino acids. From germline, CDR1 is SGDLS and CDR2 YYNGEE. V was clipped by 3 bases and J by 5 bases, with 12 bases between them.

The V call is TRBV7-2, the J call TRBJ1-2; TRBD1 agrees at 8 bases. Germline trimming cut 6 bases from V and 3 bases from J; bases unmatched to any gene: 6. Germline V gene data show CDR1 as SGHTA and CDR2 as FQGNSA. The CDR3 has 14 amino acids. The CDR3 DNA sequence: TGTGCCAGCAGGGACAGGGTGGGTCACTATGGCTACACCTTC. Translated: CASRDRVGHYGYTF.

This sequence joins TRBV9 and TRBJ1-1; D might be TRBD1 (5 bases). Germline V gives CDR1 SGDLS, CDR2 YYNGEE. This CDR3 is 14 amino acids long. V was clipped by 2 bases and J by 1 base, with 9 bases between them. CDR3 coding DNA: TGTGCCAGCAGCGTGGACATTGGGAACACTGAAGCTTTCTTT. It encodes CASSVDIGNTEAFF.

The chain combines TRBV5-4 with TRBJ2-3; 7 bases agree with TRBD1. V shed 3 bases and J 2 bases; nucleotides not matched to a gene: 9. The germline gives CDR1 SGHNT, CDR2 YYREEE (reference sequence). The CDR3 is 16 amino acids. This CDR3 reads CASSSRQGRATDTQYF. CDR3 sequence (DNA): TGTGCCAGCAGCTCCCGACAGGGAAGGGCCACAGATACGCAGTATTTT.

V usage is TRBV19 and J usage is TRBJ2-1, with D perhaps matching TRBD2 (6 bases). Trimming removed 5 bases from V and 10 bases from J, with 15 bases in between. CDR3 length equals 13 residues. CDR1 and CDR2 (germline): LNHDA, SQIVND (reference sequence). The CDR3: CASSLGRMGEQFF. The CDR3 DNA is TGTGCCAGTAGTTTAGGGAGGATGGGGGAGCAGTTCTTC.

The chain employs TRBV14 and TRBJ2-3; maybe TRBD1 (6 bases). There are 13 residues in the CDR3. Germline V gene data show CDR1 as SGHDN and CDR2 as FVKESK. V shed 0 bases and J shed 10 bases, with 11 bases lying between them. CDR3 loop: CASSQDEGTPQYF. CDR3 in DNA: TGTGCCAGCAGCCAAGATGAAGGGACACCGCAGTATTTT.

CDR3 coding DNA: TGTGCCAGCCATGGGGGGCAGGGTCAGCCCCAGCATTTT. Translated: CASHGGQGQPQHF. The chain links TRBV6-6 to TRBJ1-5; TRBD1 might be the D (6 bases). CDR3 length equals 13 residues. The germline gives CDR1 MNHNY, CDR2 SVGAGI (reference sequence). V lost 8 bases, J lost 6 bases, and 14 bases lay in between.

The CDR3 spells CASSYSLQGSDEQYF. Written as DNA, the CDR3 is TGTGCCAGCAGTTACTCGTTACAGGGTAGTGACGAGCAGTACTTC. The V gene is TRBV6-5, the J gene TRBJ2-7, with a weak D call TRBD1 (6 bases). Germline-derived CDR1 and CDR2 are MNHEY and SVGAGI. Trimming removed 0 bases from V and 5 bases from J, with 14 bases in between. The length of the CDR3 is 15 residues.

This clone was observed a single time. V is TRBV5-1 and J is TRBJ1-1; no clear D. Per germline, CDR1 SGHRS and CDR2 YFSETQ. Trimming left V 3 bases short and J 3 bases short, with 12 bases between. CDR3 length: 14 residues. CDR3 sequence (DNA): TGCGCCAGCAGCTCGGGCGGGGTGTACACTGAAGCTTTCTTT. It translates to CASSSGGVYTEAFF. Drawing the rest from reference TRBV5-1 and TRBJ1-1, the complete variable domain is KAGVTQTPRYLIKTRGQQVTLSCSPISGHRSVSWYQQTPGQGLQFLFEYFSETQRNKGNFPGRFSGRQFSNSRSEMNVSTLELGDSALYLCASSSGGVYTEAFFGQGTRLTVV.

V usage is TRBV5-5 and J usage is TRBJ2-7; 9 bases agree with TRBD1. The germline gives CDR1 SGHKS, CDR2 YYEKEE (reference sequence). There are 14 residues in the CDR3. The V and J ends lost 4 bases and 2 bases, in that order; junction bases with no gene match: 4. CDR3 sequence reads: CASSPRTGAYEQYF. CDR3 nucleotide sequence: TGTGCCAGCAGCCCTAGGACAGGGGCCTACGAGCAGTACTTC.

The rearrangement links TRBV27 to TRBJ2-7, with 11 bases aligning to TRBD2. This CDR3 spans 16 amino acids. After removal of 6 bases from V and 2 bases from J, the junction contained 9 bases not matched to a gene. Germline V lookup: CDR1 MNHEY, CDR2 SMNVEV (reference sequence). CDR3 sequence reads: CASRPLPGLAAYEQYF. The CDR3 nucleotides read TGTGCCAGCAGACCCCTACCGGGACTAGCGGCCTACGAGCAGTACTTC.

In this sample, this clone turned up a few times. The chain links TRBV7-2 to TRBJ2-7, with 7 bases aligning to TRBD2. CDR1 is SGHTA, CDR2 FQGNSA, per germline. CDR3 size: 14 residues. Trimming cost V 5 bases and J 2 bases; bases outside gene matches: 6. CDR3 region: CASSQGAGTYEQYF. The CDR3 DNA reads TGTGCCAGCAGCCAAGGAGCGGGAACCTACGAGCAGTACTTC.

The V call is TRBV6-5, the J call TRBJ1-2, with a weak D call TRBD1 (5 bases). Trimming pared 2 bases from V and 8 bases from J, leaving 15 bases between. CDR1 MNHEY and CDR2 SVGAGI come from the germline V gene. The CDR3 spans 14 residues. The DNA of the CDR3 is TGTGCCAGCAGTTACAGGGGCGCCGTTGGAGGCTACACCTTC. It translates to CASSYRGAVGGYTF.

This chain connects TRBV4-3 to TRBJ2-5, with D unclear. The ends were cut back, 0 bases at V and 0 bases at J, with 5 bases in the middle. CDR3 length: 14 residues. The germline CDR1 and CDR2 sequences are LGHNA and YSLEER. CDR3 amino acids: CASSQENYQETQYF. The CDR3 DNA reads TGCGCCAGCAGCCAAGAAAACTACCAAGAGACCCAGTACTTC.

The genes are TRBV7-3 and TRBJ2-5; D is uncertain. V lost 8 bases to trimming and J lost 7 bases, with 17 bases between them. In germline, CDR1 is SGHTA, CDR2 FQGTGA. The CDR3 runs 13 residues. The CDR3 sequence: CASARGATGTQYF. The CDR3 region has the DNA TGTGCCAGCGCCCGTGGCGCCACCGGGACCCAGTACTTC.

V usage is TRBV19 and J usage is TRBJ2-2; D gene uncertain. The CDR3 sequence is 16 residues long. V was clipped by 6 bases and J by 2 bases, with 16 bases between them. The germline CDR1 and CDR2 sequences are LNHDA and SQIVND (reference sequence). The CDR3 loop is CASRVGWVANTGELFF. DNA of the CDR3: TGTGCCAGTAGGGTGGGATGGGTTGCCAACACCGGGGAGCTGTTTTTT.

The V call is TRBV7-9, the J call TRBJ2-2; 12 positions match TRBD2. The CDR3 sequence is 19 residues long. Germline assignment: CDR1 SEHNR and CDR2 FQNEAQ (reference sequence). Trimming removed 1 base from V and 4 bases from J; junction bases left unmatched: 10. The CDR3 DNA reads as TGTGCCAGCAGCTTAGGGCGACTAGCGGGAGCCCGGGGCACCGGGGAGCTGTTTTTT. This encodes CASSLGRLAGARGTGELFF.

The chain links TRBV5-1 to TRBJ2-1; tentatively, D is TRBD2 (6 bases). Germline CDR1 reads SGHRS; CDR2 reads YFSETQ. Trimming cost V 2 bases and J 5 bases, with 14 bases left between them. The CDR3 is 15 amino acids. The CDR3 DNA reads as TGCGCCAGCAGCTTTAGCGGAAACCCAAACAATGAGCAGTTCTTC. Residues: CASSFSGNPNNEQFF.

The genes are TRBV6-5 and TRBJ1-1; D may be TRBD1 (5 bases). Germline-derived CDR1 and CDR2 are MNHEY and SVGAGI. V lost 5 bases and J 0 bases, leaving 13 bases between the germline ends. This CDR3 has 15 residues. This chain's CDR3 is CASSAQVGVNTEAFF. In nucleotides, the CDR3 is TGTGCCAGCAGTGCCCAGGTGGGGGTGAACACTGAAGCTTTCTTT.

J is TRBJ1-1 and V is TRBV29-1; 9 bases line up with TRBD1. Losses at the gene ends were 5 bases for V and 11 bases for J; bases not matched to a gene: 12. Germline-derived CDR1 and CDR2 are SQVTM and ANQGSEA. This CDR3 comprises 13 residues. The CDR3 coding sequence is TGCAGCGTTAACGGGGGACAGGGAACGGCGGCTTTCTTT. It yields the protein CSVNGGQGTAAFF.